The T cell receptor (beta chain) described here comes from a study of CD8+ T cells in alopecia areata. Study as a whole: In an open-label trial, patients got 5 to 10 mg tofacitinib twice daily.

RNA was extracted and reverse transcribed into cDNA as the sequencing template. Sequenced by immunoSEQ multiplex PCR; TCRdb stores in-frame clones only, minus some. The table shows 150,000 to 200,000 clones, with roughly 63% occurring only once. With 6 bases removed from V and 0 bases from J, the gap between germline ends came to 3 bases. The germline V gene has CDR1 MNHEY and CDR2 SVGAGI. The CDR3 is 13 residues long. Indicated treatment: oral pan-JAK inhibitor, 5-10 mg twice daily. The receptor was derived from a human donor with alopecia areata. The starting material was CD4+ T cells sorted from blood, obtained at approximately week 60, from a patient treated with tofacitinib. The chain combines TRBV6-5 with TRBJ2-6; D is uncertain. CDR3 coding DNA: TGTGCCAGCAGGGTCTCTGGGGCCAACGTCCTGACTTTC. This translates into CASRVSGANVLTF.